One and the same sample provided the 20 T cell receptor beta chains below, sequenced in a study of T cell responses to AZD1222 COVID-19 vaccine (dated by TCRdb to the early 2020s). Library construction relied on the immunoSEQ multiplex PCR assay. Not all clones reach the TCRdb copy of this immuneACCESS table, which keeps in-frame sequences only. Checked studies attribute under half of the gap to unresolved V genes and leave the rest unexplained. For this sample the table gives roughly 200,000 clones, of which 85% to 95% were detected only once. The ten largest clones take up 1% to 1.5% of the sample. This specimen's time point label, interpreted: baseline before first vaccination. The specimen comprised peripheral blood, sampled on day 0 of AZD1222 vaccination. These receptors were collected from an adult in good health.

The J gene is TRBJ1-2, the V gene TRBV29-1, with D possibly being TRBD1 (6 bases). Germline CDR1 is SQVTM and CDR2 is ANQGSEA. V was clipped by 4 bases and J by 0 bases, with 12 bases between them. The CDR3 totals 14 residues. DNA of the CDR3: TGCAGCGTTGTACAGGGACAAGCTAACTATGGCTACACCTTC. Protein sequence: CSVVQGQANYGYTF.

The V gene is TRBV6-5, the J gene TRBJ2-7; TRBD2 matches at 11 bases. Unmatched junction bases numbered 5, after V lost 6 bases and J lost 7 bases. In germline, CDR1 is MNHEY, CDR2 SVGAGI. The length of the CDR3 is 13 residues. CDR3 region: CASRPGLAEEQYF. Here the CDR3 DNA reads TGTGCCAGCAGACCGGGACTAGCGGAGGAGCAGTACTTC.

CDR3 in amino acids: CASVPEGYGYTF. CDR3 bases: TGTGCCAGCGTCCCAGAGGGCTATGGCTACACCTTC. This chain uses TRBV7-3 with TRBJ1-2; D remains unclear. The V gene's germline CDR1 is SGHTA and CDR2 FQGTGA. V was shortened by 8 bases and J by 4 bases, with 11 bases between the two germline ends. CDR3 length: 12 amino acids.

The V gene is TRBV5-1, the J gene TRBJ2-7; D is perhaps TRBD1 (5 bases). Germline V CDR1 and CDR2: SGHRS, YFSETQ. The CDR3 length is 14 residues. V was cut by 5 bases and J by 0 bases, with 12 bases left in between. DNA of the CDR3: TGCGCCAGCAGGCTGACAGAGAGCTCCTACGAGCAGTACTTC. Residues: CASRLTESSYEQYF.

The gene calls are TRBV29-1 and TRBJ1-1, with 9 bases fitting TRBD1. V lost 5 bases, J lost 7 bases, and 5 bases stayed unmatched. Germline V gives CDR1 SQVTM, CDR2 ANQGSEA. The CDR3 sequence is 12 residues long. The CDR3, as DNA: TGCAGCGTTTTCAGACAGGGGGGTGAAGCTTTCTTT. Protein sequence: CSVFRQGGEAFF.

CDR3 in amino acids: CATSESGRFGELFF. CDR3 in DNA: TGTGCCACCAGTGAATCGGGGAGGTTCGGGGAGCTGTTTTTT. This chain joins TRBV24-1 and TRBJ2-2; tentative D call: TRBD2 (6 bases). The CDR3 extends over 14 amino acids. Germline lookup yields CDR1 KGHDR and CDR2 SFDVKD. With 4 bases removed from V and 7 bases from J, the gap between germline ends came to 12 bases.

The V and J genes are TRBV28 and TRBJ2-1; TRBD2 matches at 15 bases. Germline values: CDR1 MDHEN, CDR2 SYDVKM. The V gene end was trimmed by 6 bases and the J gene end by 8 bases; junction bases not matched to a gene: 23. CDR3 length: 21 amino acids. CDR3 DNA sequence: TGTGCCAGCAGGAGATTTTTAGGCAAACGGACTAGCGGGGGGGGTTTGGATGAGCAGTTCTTC. This gives the protein CASRRFLGKRTSGGGLDEQFF.

The chain recombines TRBV5-1 with TRBJ2-6; D gene unclear. Per the germline V gene, CDR1 is SGHRS and CDR2 is YFSETQ. Trimming removed 0 bases from V and 0 bases from J, with 1 base in between. The CDR3 loop spans 14 amino acids. The chain's CDR3 is CASSLVSGANVLTF. Written as DNA, the CDR3 is TGCGCCAGCAGCTTGGTCTCTGGGGCCAACGTCCTGACTTTC.

This clone was picked up a small number of times. This chain connects TRBV7-2 to TRBJ2-7; perhaps TRBD2 as D (5 bases). This CDR3 contains 14 residues. Germline-derived CDR1 and CDR2 are SGHTA and FQGNSA. Trimming took 1 base from V and 0 from J, leaving 7 bases between them. The DNA for the CDR3 is TGTGCCAGCAGCTTAGTCAGCGGCTCCTACGAGCAGTACTTC. Its translation is CASSLVSGSYEQYF.

The chain carries TRBV5-4 and TRBJ1-2; 7 bases line up with TRBD1. Looked up from germline, CDR1 is SGHNT and CDR2 is YYREEE (reference sequence). The V segment lost 4 bases and the J segment 3 bases; nucleotides outside the gene matches: 6. This CDR3 has 14 residues. DNA for the CDR3: TGTGCCAGCAGCGTGAACAGGGGTGACTATGGCTACACCTTC. This encodes CASSVNRGDYGYTF.

The V call is TRBV6-5, the J call TRBJ2-3, with 15 bases aligning to TRBD2. CDR1 and CDR2 from the germline V gene are MNHEY and SVGAGI. Losses at the gene ends were 6 bases for V and 4 bases for J; bases not matched to a gene: 2. There are 15 residues in the CDR3. The CDR3 DNA reads as TGTGCCAGCAGGGGACTAGCGGGGGGCCCAGATACGCAGTATTTT. It is translated as CASRGLAGGPDTQYF.

The chain employs TRBV5-4 and TRBJ1-1; the D is unclear. CDR1 is SGHNT, CDR2 YYREEE, per germline (reference sequence). This CDR3 spans 15 amino acids. Trimming removed 0 bases from V and 0 bases from J, with 9 bases in between. In DNA form, the CDR3 reads TGTGCCAGCAGCTTGGCTACGGCTGTGAACACTGAAGCTTTCTTT. It is translated as CASSLATAVNTEAFF.

For the CDR3, the DNA is TGTGCCAGCAGCCGGCAAGGGACTCCTGGAAACACCATATATTTT. Protein product: CASSRQGTPGNTIYF. The chain has TRBV28 and TRBJ1-3, with D maybe TRBD1 (5 bases). V dropped 6 bases and J dropped 2 bases, with 14 bases sitting between them. The CDR3 runs to 15 residues. The germline CDR1 and CDR2 sequences are MDHEN and SYDVKM.

The chain employs TRBV5-1 and TRBJ1-3, with D possibly matching TRBD1 (5 bases). V lost 4 bases, J lost 1 base, and 15 bases lay in between. Germline V lookup: CDR1 SGHRS, CDR2 YFSETQ. The CDR3 consists of 16 residues. CDR3 loop: CASSPGPNSSGNTIYF. CDR3 nucleotides: TGCGCCAGCAGCCCGGGACCGAATAGTTCTGGAAACACCATATATTTT.

V and J are TRBV3-1 (or the pseudogene TRBV3-2) and TRBJ2-5; weak D call: TRBD2 (7 bases). This CDR3 is built from 14 residues. Germline V lookup: CDR1 LGHDT, CDR2 YNNKEL (reference sequence). V was cut by 11 bases and J by 4 bases, with 20 bases left in between. CDR3 nucleotides: TGTGCCGCCAGACCCGGAGGGGGGGTAGAGACCCAGTACTTC. Amino acid sequence: CAARPGGGVETQYF.

This chain joins TRBV27 and TRBJ2-7; D remains unclear. This CDR3 region has 14 residues. Germline V gives CDR1 MNHEY, CDR2 SMNVEV (reference sequence). Trimming pared 0 bases from V and 0 bases from J, leaving 6 bases between. In DNA, the CDR3 is TGTGCCAGCAGTTTATCGGGATACTCCTACGAGCAGTACTTC. Its protein product is CASSLSGYSYEQYF.

This clone has only one observation. The J gene is TRBJ1-2, the V gene TRBV7-9; 8 nucleotides align to TRBD1. J lost 6 bases, V lost 5 bases, and 17 bases had no gene match. The CDR3 is made up of 17 amino acids. CDR1 is SEHNR, CDR2 FQNEAQ, per germline (reference sequence). CDR3 amino acids: CASSTSGQGLSGDGYTF. The DNA for the CDR3 is TGTGCCAGCAGCACCTCAGGACAGGGTCTTTCGGGGGATGGCTACACCTTC.

This clone was detected only once. This chain joins TRBV25-1 and TRBJ1-1; D is unclear. V dropped 2 bases and J dropped 10 bases, with 11 bases sitting between them. Per the germline V gene, CDR1 is MGHDK and CDR2 is SYGVNS. The CDR3 has 12 residues. The CDR3 region has the DNA TGTGCCAGCAGTGAAAGGCCGGGAAGAGCTTTCTTT. Translated, it gives CASSERPGRAFF.

The V call is TRBV10-1, the J call TRBJ1-3; D gene uncertain. The CDR3 runs 12 residues. V was shortened by 3 bases and J by 5 bases, with 5 bases between the two germline ends. Per germline, CDR1 WNHNN and CDR2 SYGVQD (reference sequence). The CDR3 loop is CASSESRNTIYF. The CDR3 DNA reads as TGCGCCAGCAGTGAATCAAGAAACACCATATATTTT.

The J gene is TRBJ1-2, the V gene TRBV5-1; D is undetermined. Germline assignment: CDR1 SGHRS and CDR2 YFSETQ. There are 17 residues in the CDR3. The germline V and J ends were trimmed by 4 bases and 0 bases, with 19 bases remaining between them. The CDR3 spells CASSPAGSTRPNYGYTF. CDR3 bases: TGCGCCAGCAGCCCTGCGGGCTCGACCCGTCCTAACTATGGCTACACCTTC. Complete variable domain (other parts from reference TRBV5-1 and TRBJ1-2): KAGVTQTPRYLIKTRGQQVTLSCSPISGHRSVSWYQQTPGQGLQFLFEYFSETQRNKGNFPGRFSGRQFSNSRSEMNVSTLELGDSALYLCASSPAGSTRPNYGYTFGSGTRLTVV.